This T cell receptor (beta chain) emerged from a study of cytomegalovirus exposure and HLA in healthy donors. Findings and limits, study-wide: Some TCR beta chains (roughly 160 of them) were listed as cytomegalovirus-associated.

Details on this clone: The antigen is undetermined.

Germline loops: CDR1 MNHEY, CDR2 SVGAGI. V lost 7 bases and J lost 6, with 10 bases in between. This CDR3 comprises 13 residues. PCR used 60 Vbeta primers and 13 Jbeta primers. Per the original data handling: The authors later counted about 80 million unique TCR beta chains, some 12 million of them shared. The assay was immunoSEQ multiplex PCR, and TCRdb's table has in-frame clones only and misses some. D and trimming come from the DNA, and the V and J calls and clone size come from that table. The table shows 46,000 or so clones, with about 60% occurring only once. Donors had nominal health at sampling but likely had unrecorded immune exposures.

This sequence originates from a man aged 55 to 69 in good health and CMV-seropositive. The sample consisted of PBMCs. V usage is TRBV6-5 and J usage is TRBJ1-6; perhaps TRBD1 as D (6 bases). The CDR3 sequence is CASTTGSNSPLHF. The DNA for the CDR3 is TGTGCCAGCACAACAGGGAGTAATTCACCCCTCCACTTT.